This T cell receptor (beta chain) was profiled in a study of control samples from healthy donors and cancer patients. Germline CDR1 reads DFQATT; CDR2 reads SNEGSKA (reference sequence). CDR3 length: 11 amino acids. V was pared by 6 bases and J by 3 bases, with 9 bases between. The repertoire was sequenced with immunoSEQ multiplex PCR; TCRdb's copy has only in-frame clones and lacks some. The repertoire holds some 130,000 clones, 92% seen once, with 4.5% to 7% in the top ten. The sequenced sample was blood. The V and J genes are TRBV20-1 and TRBJ2-7; D is possibly TRBD1 (6 bases). The TCR sequence derives from a man younger than 30 in good health. The CDR3 sequence is CSAEDSYEQYF. CDR3 nucleotides: TGCAGTGCGGAGGACAGCTACGAGCAGTACTTC.